This T cell receptor (beta chain) was captured by sequencing in a study of blood T cells in healthy people across ages. As regards this clonotype: Its antigen is still unknown.

General study points: Age showed a roughly linear inverse relationship with TCR beta diversity per million T cells. Naive and antigen-experienced cells were not separated, limiting conclusive comparison.

This CDR3 is 16 amino acids long. V lost 5 bases and J lost 6, with 17 bases in between. CDR1 is SEHNR, CDR2 FQNEAQ, per germline (reference sequence). With a J-beta primer mix and a sample-barcoded 5' primer, a second PCR ran about 7 to 12 cycles. TCRdb re-called the 5' RACE reads with MiXCR, one entry per CDR3 protein. The data hold over 1,500,000 distinct CDR3 sequences, with less than 50% observed a single time. The V and J genes are TRBV7-9 and TRBJ1-6; TRBD1 is a possible D gene (6 bases). The receptor was derived from a woman in her thirties or forties in good health. The sample was blood. CDR3 sequence (DNA): TGTGCCAGCAGCCCACAAATGACAGGAACTAATTCACCCCTCCACTTT. Protein sequence: CASSPQMTGTNSPLHF. The full variable domain, rest sourced from reference TRBV7-9 and TRBJ1-6, is DTGVSQNPRHKITKRGQNVTFRCDPISEHNRLYWYRQTLGQGPEFLTYFQNEAQLEKSRLLSDRFSAERPKGSFSTLEIQRTEQGDSAMYLCASSPQMTGTNSPLHFGNGTRLTVT.